These 19 T cell receptor beta chains originate from one sample sequenced in a study of T cells in Graves' hyperthyroidism and ophthalmopathy. The investigators amplified TCR beta CDR3 regions from RNA transcripts. TCR CDR3 underwent first-round RT-PCR with the HTBI primer set. One entry per CDR3 protein, called by TCRdb with MiXCR from the multiplex PCR reads. There are about 620,000 distinct CDR3 sequences in the sample; roughly 16% occur only once, and about 3.8% lies in the top ten. Sequenced input: blood. The receptor source for this set is a woman younger than 45 with Graves' hyperthyroidism.

This clonotype was recorded a few times. The rearrangement uses TRBV4-3 and TRBJ2-1, with D perhaps matching TRBD1 (6 bases). The germline V gene has CDR1 LGHNA and CDR2 YSLEER. The CDR3 is 16 amino acids. V was clipped by 1 base and J by 5 bases, with 15 bases between them. CDR3 sequence: CASSQGVRGSNNEQFF. Written as DNA, the CDR3 is TGCGCCAGCAGCCAAGGGGTCAGGGGATCTAACAATGAGCAGTTCTTC.

Notes on this clonotype: This may stem from a read error, because a much larger clone lies one nucleotide away. For the CDR3, the DNA is TGCGCCAGCAGCCTCCCAGGACAGGGGAGGCAGCCCCAGCATTTT. As protein: CASSLPGQGRQPQHF. The chain links TRBV4-1 to TRBJ1-5, with TRBD1 matching 9 bases. Trimming took 4 bases from V and 7 from J; bases not matched to a gene: 8. The CDR3 is 15 residues long. In germline, CDR1 is MGHRA, CDR2 YSYEKL.

This clonotype was picked up many times. V is TRBV2 and J is TRBJ2-3; possibly TRBD2 for D (5 bases). Trimming shortened V by 7 bases and J by 3 bases, and 8 bases separated the two germline ends. This CDR3 comprises 12 residues. The germline V gene has CDR1 SNHLY and CDR2 FYNNEI. DNA of the CDR3: TGTGCCAGCATTAGGGAGACAGATACGCAGTATTTT. Amino acid sequence: CASIRETDTQYF. The full variable domain, its missing parts supplied by reference TRBV2 and TRBJ2-3, is EPEVTQTPSHQVTQMGQEVILRCVPISNHLYFYWYRQILGQKVEFLVSFYNNEISEKSEIFDDQFSVERPDGSNFTLKIRSTKLEDSAMYFCASIRETDTQYFGPGTRLTVL.

Worth noting for this clonotype: With a much larger clone just one base away, this may be a read error. The V call is TRBV7-3, the J call TRBJ1-1, with TRBD1 identical over 8 bases. Per germline, CDR1 SGHTA and CDR2 FQGTGA. This CDR3 contains 15 residues. V shed 5 bases, J shed 5 bases, and the junction held 10 bases outside the gene matches. The CDR3 DNA is TGTGCCAGCAGCCTCGACCGGGACAGGCTGACTGAAGCTTTCTTT. Encoded protein: CASSLDRDRLTEAFF.

On this clonotype itself: A much larger clone sits a single nucleotide away, making a read error possible. J is TRBJ1-1 and V is TRBV10-3; D gene ambiguous. This CDR3 is 13 amino acids long. The V gene lost 10 bases and the J gene lost 1 base, with 13 bases spanning the gap. The germline V gene has CDR1 ENHRY and CDR2 SYGVKD. CDR3 region: CATKTGKNTEAFF. DNA for the CDR3: TGTGCCACTAAAACGGGCAAGAACACTGAAGCTTTCTTT.

This clonotype appeared many times. J is TRBJ2-6 and V is TRBV7-2, with 7 bases lining up with TRBD1. The CDR3 has 16 amino acids. With 5 bases clipped from V and 2 bases from J, the junction kept 6 bases outside the gene matches. Per the germline V gene, CDR1 is SGHTA and CDR2 is FQGNSA. CDR3 coding DNA: TGTGCCAGCAGCCCCCGACAGGGACCTGGGGCCAACGTCCTGACTTTC. It specifies CASSPRQGPGANVLTF. Full variable domain (outside the CDR3, taken from reference TRBV7-2 and TRBJ2-6): GAGVSQSPSNKVTEKGKDVELRCDPISGHTALYWYRQSLGQGLEFLIYFQGNSAPDKSGLPSDRFSAERTGGSVSTLTIQRTQQEDSAVYLCASSPRQGPGANVLTFGAGSRLTVL.

Only a few counts were recorded for this clonotype. The V call is TRBV19, the J call TRBJ2-1, with 12 bases that match TRBD2. The V gene's germline CDR1 is LNHDA and CDR2 SQIVND (reference sequence). The CDR3 length is 18 residues. V shed 0 bases, J shed 5 bases, and the junction held 8 bases outside the gene matches. The CDR3 sequence: CASSIDGTSGLRHNEQFF. The CDR3 nucleotides read TGTGCCAGTAGTATAGACGGGACTAGCGGGCTCAGACACAATGAGCAGTTCTTC.

The V and J genes are TRBV19 and TRBJ2-6, with D possibly being TRBD2 (6 bases). V was shortened by 6 bases and J by 0 bases, with 12 bases between the two germline ends. Germline V CDR1 and CDR2: LNHDA, SQIVND (reference sequence). The CDR3 covers 16 residues. The CDR3 reads CASSFGGISGANVLTF. The CDR3 DNA sequence: TGTGCCAGTAGCTTCGGGGGAATCTCTGGGGCCAACGTCCTGACTTTC.

The genes are TRBV13 and TRBJ1-3; 8 bases agree with TRBD1. The junction had 9 bases not matched to a gene; V was cut back by 8 bases and J by 3 bases. The CDR3 has 15 amino acids. The germline gives CDR1 PRHDT, CDR2 FYEKMQ (reference sequence). The CDR3 sequence: CASGIGQGGGNTIYF. The CDR3 DNA reads as TGTGCCAGCGGGATTGGACAGGGAGGTGGAAACACCATATATTTT.

A note on this clonotype: Just one base apart from a much larger clone, this may be a read error. CDR3 coding DNA: TGTGCCTGGAGTTTCGGACTGAGGAAAGGCCAAGAGACCCAGTACTTC. The encoded protein is CAWSFGLRKGQETQYF. The rearrangement joins TRBV7-2 to TRBJ2-5, with a possible D match to TRBD2 (5 bases). From germline, CDR1 is SGHTA and CDR2 FQGNSA. The ends were cut back, 11 bases at V and 1 base at J, with 23 bases in the middle. The CDR3 covers 16 residues.

This clonotype was observed many times. The chain carries TRBV5-1 and TRBJ2-7; a possible D gene is TRBD2 (6 bases). V lost 4 bases and J 5 bases, leaving 16 bases between the germline ends. CDR3 length equals 14 residues. Germline assignment: CDR1 SGHRS and CDR2 YFSETQ. The DNA of the CDR3 is TGCGCCAGCAGCCCCTGGTCGGGGGACCACGAGCAGTACTTC. Protein product: CASSPWSGDHEQYF.

The table lists this clonotype with many counts. V gene TRBV27 combines with J gene TRBJ1-1; the D is unclear. V shed 7 bases and J shed 1 base, with 16 bases lying between them. CDR3 length equals 15 residues. Germline CDR1 and CDR2: MNHEY and SMNVEV (reference sequence). CDR3 in amino acids: CASTLLPAGNTEAFF. The CDR3 nucleotides read TGTGCCAGCACCCTCCTCCCCGCCGGGAACACTGAAGCTTTCTTT.

This clonotype was counted a few times. J is TRBJ1-1 and V is TRBV2; D call uncertain. The CDR3 is made up of 12 amino acids. Trimming removed 8 bases from V and 5 bases from J, with 12 bases in between. Per germline, CDR1 SNHLY and CDR2 FYNNEI. CDR3 in amino acids: CASHPGMTEAFF. CDR3 nucleotides: TGTGCCAGCCACCCGGGGATGACTGAAGCTTTCTTT.

The V and J genes are TRBV28 and TRBJ1-3; unclear D gene. CDR3 length: 18 residues. Trimming stripped 3 bases from V and 8 bases from J, with 26 bases between. Germline values: CDR1 MDHEN, CDR2 SYDVKM. The CDR3 nucleotides are TGTGCCAGCAGTTTGTTACTTGAAGCCTCGACCCGGCTGGACACCATATATTTT. Protein: CASSLLLEASTRLDTIYF.

This clonotype has a handful of counts. The chain carries TRBV7-9 and TRBJ2-1; 10 positions agree with TRBD1. Trimming at V came to 2 bases and at J to 7 bases, leaving 5 bases not matched to a gene. The CDR3 consists of 15 residues. Germline CDR1 and CDR2: SEHNR and FQNEAQ (reference sequence). DNA for the CDR3: TGTGCCAGCAGCTTATGGGACAGGGGCAAAAATGAGCAGTTCTTC. Translation gives CASSLWDRGKNEQFF. The entire variable domain, with the rest obtained from reference TRBV7-9 and TRBJ2-1, is as follows: DTGVSQNPRHKITKRGQNVTFRCDPISEHNRLYWYRQTLGQGPEFLTYFQNEAQLEKSRLLSDRFSAERPKGSFSTLEIQRTEQGDSAMYLCASSLWDRGKNEQFFGPGTRLTVL.

The genes are TRBV14 and TRBJ2-7; tentatively, D is TRBD1 (5 bases). The length of the CDR3 is 15 residues. V lost 5 bases to trimming and J lost 3 bases, with 17 bases between them. Germline lookup yields CDR1 SGHDN and CDR2 FVKESK. CDR3 DNA: TGTGCCAGCAGCAAGCAGGGTTTATCAGTCTACGAGCAGTACTTC. It specifies CASSKQGLSVYEQYF.

This clonotype is medium-sized within its sample. The rearrangement uses TRBV5-6 and TRBJ2-5; D may be TRBD2 (6 bases). Trimming took off 2 bases at V and 4 bases at J, with 6 bases between the two ends. Germline V gene data show CDR1 as SGHDT and CDR2 as YYEEEE. This CDR3 has 12 residues. CDR3 residues: CASSFGRETQYF. The CDR3 DNA is TGTGCCAGCAGCTTCGGGAGAGAGACCCAGTACTTC.

The genes are TRBV29-1 and TRBJ2-7; 11 bases map to TRBD2. This CDR3 contains 14 residues. The V gene end was trimmed by 6 bases and the J gene end by 4 bases; junction bases not matched to a gene: 8. From germline, CDR1 is SQVTM and CDR2 ANQGSEA. This CDR3 reads CSVSGTSGSYEQYF. The CDR3 DNA is TGCAGCGTCTCAGGGACTAGCGGTTCATACGAGCAGTACTTC.

This clonotype was recorded at least ten times. The chain uses TRBV28 and TRBJ2-6; D is undetermined. Germline values: CDR1 MDHEN, CDR2 SYDVKM. The V gene lost 10 bases and the J gene lost 0 bases, with 4 bases spanning the gap. CDR3 length: 12 amino acids. This chain's CDR3 is CATSSGANVLTF. As DNA, the CDR3 is TGTGCCACCAGCTCTGGGGCCAACGTCCTGACTTTC.